This record looks at one TCR beta chain sequence and its context. What it binds is not known. Produced via immunoSEQ multiplex PCR; TCRdb's table is partial and in-frame only. In the table there are around 180,000 clones, around nine tenths of which are singletons. These data belong to a study of T cell responses to AZD1222 COVID-19 vaccine. Broader study findings: White British ancestry dominated among donors, who included more females, and clonal diversity was possibly underestimated.

The V end was cut by 6 bases, the J end by 8 bases, with 7 bases between. This CDR3 is 10 amino acids long. Germline CDR1 SQVTM, CDR2 ANQGSEA. The clonotype was recovered from an adult in good health. V is TRBV29-1 and J is TRBJ1-4; D is undetermined. The sequences come from peripheral blood, collected on day 0 of AZD1222 vaccination. CDR3 in DNA: TGCAGCGTGGCTGAAGAAAAACTGTTTTTT. Its translation: CSVAEEKLFF.